This T cell receptor beta chain stems from a study of OX40 agonist ivuxolimab in advanced cancers. Study-level information: A mean age of approximately 60 years, range about 20 to 79, was recorded, and roughly 80% were male.

The method was immunoSEQ multiplex PCR; TCRdb's version includes in-frame clones alone and lacks a portion of them. Of more than 55,000 clones detected, 75% to 90% appear once; the ten largest clones hold about 3.9%. CDR3 length: 16 residues. This sample comprised CD4+ or CD8+ T cells sorted from blood, obtained in a trial of the OX40 agonist ivuxolimab. The rearrangement links TRBV7-5 to TRBJ2-4; TRBD2, the table's D call, lacks a check against the DNA. TRBV7-5 is deemed a pseudogene. The source is an adult with an advanced solid tumor such as melanoma, head and neck, liver or kidney cancer. The CDR3 coding sequence is TGTGTCAGAAGCCTGAGGGGAGGGGGAGCCAAAAACATTCAGTACTTC. It encodes CVRSLRGGGAKNIQYF.